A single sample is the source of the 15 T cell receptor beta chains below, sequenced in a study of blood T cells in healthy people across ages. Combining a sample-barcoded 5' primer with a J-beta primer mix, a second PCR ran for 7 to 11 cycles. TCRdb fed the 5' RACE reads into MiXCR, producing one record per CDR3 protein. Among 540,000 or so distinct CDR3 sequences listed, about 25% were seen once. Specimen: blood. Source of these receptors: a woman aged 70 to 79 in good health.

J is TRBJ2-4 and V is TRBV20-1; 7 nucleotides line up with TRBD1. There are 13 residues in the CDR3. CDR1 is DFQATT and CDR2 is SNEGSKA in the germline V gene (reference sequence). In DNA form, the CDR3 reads TGCGGCGTGAGGGGGCGGTCGGAAAACATTCAGTACTTC. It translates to CGVRGRSENIQYF.

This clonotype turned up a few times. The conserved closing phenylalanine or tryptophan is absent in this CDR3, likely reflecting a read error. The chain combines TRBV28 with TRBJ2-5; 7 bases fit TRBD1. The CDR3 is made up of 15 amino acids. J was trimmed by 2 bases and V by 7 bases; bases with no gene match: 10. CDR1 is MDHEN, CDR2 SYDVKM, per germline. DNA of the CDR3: TGTGCCAGCAACCCTTGGGGGACAGCGCAAGAGACCCAGTACCTC. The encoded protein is CASNPWGTAQETQYL.

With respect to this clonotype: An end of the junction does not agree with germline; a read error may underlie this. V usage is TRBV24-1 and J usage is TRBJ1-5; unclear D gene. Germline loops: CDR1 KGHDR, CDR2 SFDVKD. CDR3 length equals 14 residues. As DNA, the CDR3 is TGTGCCGCCAGTGATTCGGCCTTCAATCAGCCCCAGCATTTT. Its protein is CAASDSAFNQPQHF.

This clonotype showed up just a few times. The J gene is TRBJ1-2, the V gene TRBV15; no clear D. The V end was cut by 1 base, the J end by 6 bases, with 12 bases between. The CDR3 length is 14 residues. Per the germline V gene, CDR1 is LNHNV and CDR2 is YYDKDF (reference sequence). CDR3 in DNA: TGTGCCACCAGCAGAGTCTCGGTTGGGGATGGCTACACCTTC. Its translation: CATSRVSVGDGYTF.

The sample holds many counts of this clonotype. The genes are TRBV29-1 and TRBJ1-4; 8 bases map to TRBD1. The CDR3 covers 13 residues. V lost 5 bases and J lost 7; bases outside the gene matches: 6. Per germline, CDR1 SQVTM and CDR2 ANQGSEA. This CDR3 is CSVMTGAGEKLFF. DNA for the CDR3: TGCAGCGTTATGACAGGGGCGGGTGAAAAACTGTTTTTT.

This chain's CDR3 is CSARDPGEKTQYF. The CDR3 coding sequence is TGCAGTGCTAGAGATCCCGGAGAAAAGACCCAGTACTTC. This chain uses TRBV20-1 with TRBJ2-5; D remains unclear. V dropped 0 bases and J dropped 6 bases, with 11 bases sitting between them. The germline CDR1 and CDR2 sequences are DFQATT and SNEGSKA (reference sequence). The CDR3 consists of 13 residues.

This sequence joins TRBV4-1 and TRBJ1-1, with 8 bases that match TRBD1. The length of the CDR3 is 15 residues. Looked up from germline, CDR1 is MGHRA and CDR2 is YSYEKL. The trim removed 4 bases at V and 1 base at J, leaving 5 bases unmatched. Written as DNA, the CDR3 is TGCGCCAGCAGCCCCAATCAGGGGGCGAACACTGAAGCTTTCTTT. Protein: CASSPNQGANTEAFF.

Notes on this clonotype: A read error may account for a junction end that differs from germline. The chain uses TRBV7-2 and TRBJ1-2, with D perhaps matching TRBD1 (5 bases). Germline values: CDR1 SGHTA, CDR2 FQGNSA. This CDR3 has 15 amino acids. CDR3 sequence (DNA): TGTGCCAGCAGCTTACGGGCAGGGAGGTTAAGTTCCCCTGTTTTC. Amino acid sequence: CASSLRAGRLSSPVF. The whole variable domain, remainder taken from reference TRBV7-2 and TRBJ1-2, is GAGVSQSPSNKVTEKGKDVELRCDPISGHTALYWYRQSLGQGLEFLIYFQGNSAPDKSGLPSDRFSAERTGGSVSTLTIQRTQQEDSAVYLCASSLRAGRLSSPVFGSGTRLTVV.

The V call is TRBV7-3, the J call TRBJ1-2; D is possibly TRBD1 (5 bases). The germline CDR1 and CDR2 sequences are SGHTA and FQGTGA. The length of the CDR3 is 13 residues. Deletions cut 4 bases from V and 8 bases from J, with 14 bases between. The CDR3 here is CASSSGTLGGYTF. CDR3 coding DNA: TGTGCCAGCAGCTCCGGGACTCTCGGGGGCTACACCTTC.

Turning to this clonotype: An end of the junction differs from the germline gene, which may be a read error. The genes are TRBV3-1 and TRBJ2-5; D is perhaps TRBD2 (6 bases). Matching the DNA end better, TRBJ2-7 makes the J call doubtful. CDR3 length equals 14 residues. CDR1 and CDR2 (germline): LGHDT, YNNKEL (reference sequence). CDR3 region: CAGSLPGERNEQYF. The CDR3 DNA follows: TGTGCCGGCAGCCTTCCGGGGGAAAGAAACGAGCAGTACTTC.

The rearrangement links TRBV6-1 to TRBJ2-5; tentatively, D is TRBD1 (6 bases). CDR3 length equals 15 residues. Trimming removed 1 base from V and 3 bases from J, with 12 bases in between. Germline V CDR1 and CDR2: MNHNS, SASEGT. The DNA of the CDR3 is TGTGCCAGCAGTGAAGGGACAGCTGGGAAAGAGACCCAGTACTTC. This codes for CASSEGTAGKETQYF.

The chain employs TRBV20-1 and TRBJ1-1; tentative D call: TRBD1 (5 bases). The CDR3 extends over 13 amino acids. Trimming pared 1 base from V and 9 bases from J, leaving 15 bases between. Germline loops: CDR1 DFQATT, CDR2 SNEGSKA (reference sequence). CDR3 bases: TGCAGTGCTAGAGTAGGGACCCGGCGGCAAGCTTTCTTT. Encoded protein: CSARVGTRRQAFF.

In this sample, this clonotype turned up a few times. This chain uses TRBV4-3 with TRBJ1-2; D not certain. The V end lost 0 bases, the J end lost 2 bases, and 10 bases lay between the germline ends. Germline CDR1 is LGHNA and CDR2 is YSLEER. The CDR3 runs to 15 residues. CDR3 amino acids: CASSQETGSNYGYTF. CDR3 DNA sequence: TGCGCCAGCAGCCAAGAGACGGGCAGCAACTATGGCTACACCTTC.

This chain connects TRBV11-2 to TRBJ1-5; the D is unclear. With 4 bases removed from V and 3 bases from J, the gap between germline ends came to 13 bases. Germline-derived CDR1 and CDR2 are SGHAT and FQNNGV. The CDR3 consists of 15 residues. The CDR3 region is CASSSTPGNNQPQHF. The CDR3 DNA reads TGTGCCAGCAGCTCAACCCCGGGAAACAATCAGCCCCAGCATTTT.

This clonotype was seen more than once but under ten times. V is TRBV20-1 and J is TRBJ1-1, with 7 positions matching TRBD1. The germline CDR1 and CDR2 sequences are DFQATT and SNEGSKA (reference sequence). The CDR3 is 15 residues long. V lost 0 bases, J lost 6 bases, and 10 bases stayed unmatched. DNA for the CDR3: TGCAGTGCTAGAGATCATGTAGGGGGCCTGGCTGAAGCTTTCTTT. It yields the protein CSARDHVGGLAEAFF.